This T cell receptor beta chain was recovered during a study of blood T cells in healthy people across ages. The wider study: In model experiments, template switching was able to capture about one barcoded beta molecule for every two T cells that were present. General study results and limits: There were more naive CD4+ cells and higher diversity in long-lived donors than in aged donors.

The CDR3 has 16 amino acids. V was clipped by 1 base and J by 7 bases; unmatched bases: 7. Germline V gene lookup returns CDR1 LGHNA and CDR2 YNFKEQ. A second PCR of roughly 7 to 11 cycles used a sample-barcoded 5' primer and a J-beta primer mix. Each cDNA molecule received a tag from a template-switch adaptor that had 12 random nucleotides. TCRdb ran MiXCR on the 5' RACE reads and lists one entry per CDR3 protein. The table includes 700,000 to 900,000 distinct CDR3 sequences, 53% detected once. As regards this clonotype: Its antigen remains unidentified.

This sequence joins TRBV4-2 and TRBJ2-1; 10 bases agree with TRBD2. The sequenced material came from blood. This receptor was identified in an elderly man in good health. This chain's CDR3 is CASSQGGLADGNEQFF. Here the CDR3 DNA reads TGTGCCAGCAGCCAAGGAGGACTAGCGGATGGGAATGAGCAGTTCTTC.